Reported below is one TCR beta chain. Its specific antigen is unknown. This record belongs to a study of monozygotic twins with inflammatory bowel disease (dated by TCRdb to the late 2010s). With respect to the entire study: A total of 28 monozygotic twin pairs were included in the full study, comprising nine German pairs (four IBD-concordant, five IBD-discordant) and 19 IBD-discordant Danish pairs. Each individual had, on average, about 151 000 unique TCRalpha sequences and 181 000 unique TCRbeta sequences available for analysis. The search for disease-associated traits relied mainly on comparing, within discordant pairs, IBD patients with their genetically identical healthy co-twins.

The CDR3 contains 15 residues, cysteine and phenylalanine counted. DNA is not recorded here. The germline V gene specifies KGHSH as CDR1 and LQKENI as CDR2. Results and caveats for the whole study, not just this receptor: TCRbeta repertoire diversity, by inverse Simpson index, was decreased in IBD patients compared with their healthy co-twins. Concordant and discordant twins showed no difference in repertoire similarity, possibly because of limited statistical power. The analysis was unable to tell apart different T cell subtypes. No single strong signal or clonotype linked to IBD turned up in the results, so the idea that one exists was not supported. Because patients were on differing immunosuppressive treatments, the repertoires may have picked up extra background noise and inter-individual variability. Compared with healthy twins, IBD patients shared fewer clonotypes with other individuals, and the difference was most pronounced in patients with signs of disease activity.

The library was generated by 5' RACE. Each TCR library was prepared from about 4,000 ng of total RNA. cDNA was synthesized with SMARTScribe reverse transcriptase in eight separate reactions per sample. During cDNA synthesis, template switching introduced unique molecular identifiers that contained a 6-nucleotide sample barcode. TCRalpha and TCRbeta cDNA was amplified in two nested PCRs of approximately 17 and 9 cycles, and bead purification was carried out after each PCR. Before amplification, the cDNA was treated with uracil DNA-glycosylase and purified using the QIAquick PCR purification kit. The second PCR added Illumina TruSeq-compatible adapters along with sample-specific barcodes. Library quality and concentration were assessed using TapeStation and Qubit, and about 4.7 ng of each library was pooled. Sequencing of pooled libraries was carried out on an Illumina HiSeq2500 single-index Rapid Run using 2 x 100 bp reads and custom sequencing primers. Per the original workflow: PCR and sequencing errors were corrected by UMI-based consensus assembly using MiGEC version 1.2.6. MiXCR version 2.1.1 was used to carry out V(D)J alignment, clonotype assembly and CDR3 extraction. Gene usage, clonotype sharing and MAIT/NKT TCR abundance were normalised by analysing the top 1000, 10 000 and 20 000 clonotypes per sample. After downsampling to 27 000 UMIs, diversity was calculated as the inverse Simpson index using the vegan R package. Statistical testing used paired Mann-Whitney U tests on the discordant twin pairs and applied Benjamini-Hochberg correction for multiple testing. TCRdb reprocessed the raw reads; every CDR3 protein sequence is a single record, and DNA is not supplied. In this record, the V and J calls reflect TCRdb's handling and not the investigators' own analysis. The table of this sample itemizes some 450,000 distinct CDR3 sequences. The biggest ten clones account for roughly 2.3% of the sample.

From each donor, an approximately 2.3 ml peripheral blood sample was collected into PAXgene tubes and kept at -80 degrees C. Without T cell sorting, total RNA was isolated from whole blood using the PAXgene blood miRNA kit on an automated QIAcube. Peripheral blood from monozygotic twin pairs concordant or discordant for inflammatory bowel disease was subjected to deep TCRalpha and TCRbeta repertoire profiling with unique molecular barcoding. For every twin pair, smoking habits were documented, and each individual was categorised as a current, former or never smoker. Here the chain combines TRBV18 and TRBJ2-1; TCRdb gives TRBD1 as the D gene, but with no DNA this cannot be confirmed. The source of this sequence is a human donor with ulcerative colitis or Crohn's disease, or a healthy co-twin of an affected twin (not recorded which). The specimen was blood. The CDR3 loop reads CASSPGTVRDNEQFF.